These T cell receptor beta chains were read from a single sample in a study of CD8 T cells in Susac syndrome. TCRdb independently ran MiXCR on the immunoSEQ multiplex PCR reads; one entry per CDR3 protein. The table lists 180,000 or so distinct CDR3 sequences, approximately 95% of them singletons. The sequenced sample consisted of CD4+ T cells from PBMCs. The receptors shown here come from a human donor with multiple sclerosis. Each CDR3 is given with its conserved first and last residue. The D gene is left open where the match is weak. Clone size is stated in some rows and not others, as once, few, many or a class when expanded.

J	V	D	size	DNA	CDR3
TRBJ2-1	TRBV4-3	TRBD2	-	TGCGCCAGCAGCCACGTGTTAGCGGGGGCCTTTTACAATGAGCAGTTCTTC	CASSHVLAGAFYNEQFF
TRBJ2-3	TRBV20-1	TRBD2	-	TGCAGTGCTAGGTGGACTAGCGGGGCGGCCTTAGATACGCAGTATTTT	CSARWTSGAALDTQYF
TRBJ1-2	TRBV28	TRBD1	-	TGTGCCAGCAGTTTGGGACCGACAGGGTGGCGCTACACCTTC	CASSLGPTGWRYTF
TRBJ1-5	TRBV6-5	-	once	TGTGCCAGCTCCGGGGTAGGTCAGCCCCAGCATTTT	CASSGVGQPQHF
TRBJ2-3	TRBV15	-	-	TGTGCCACCAGCAGTCGGGTCAATACAGATACGCAGTATTTT	CATSSRVNTDTQYF
TRBJ1-2	TRBV27	TRBD1	-	TGTGCCAGCAGTAGCCTATACAGGGGGGATGGCTACACCTTC	CASSSLYRGDGYTF
TRBJ1-2	TRBV5-4	-	-	TGTGCCAGCAGCTTCTTTGGGGCTAGCTCTGGCTACACCTTC	CASSFFGASSGYTF
TRBJ1-6	TRBV9	-	-	TGTGCCAGCAGCGTTGGGGATTGGCAGTATTCACCCCTCCACTTT	CASSVGDWQYSPLHF
TRBJ2-7	TRBV30	-	-	TGTGCCTGGAGTGTTAGTACCTACGAGCAGTACTTC	CAWSVSTYEQYF
TRBJ2-3	TRBV20-1	-	once	TGCAGTGCTAGAGATGATGCTTCGGGGGATACGCAGTATTTT	CSARDDASGDTQYF
TRBJ2-7	TRBV28	-	-	TGTGCCAGCAGTTTAACCCCCGACGGACCCTACGAGCAGTACTTC	CASSLTPDGPYEQYF
TRBJ2-5	TRBV29-1	-	-	TGCAGCGCCGGACCCAGGCCCCCCCAAGAGACCCAGTACTTC	CSAGPRPPQETQYF
TRBJ2-1	TRBV13	TRBD2	-	TGTGCCAGCAGCGGCCGGGGGGGTGCTGAGCAGTTCTTC	CASSGRGGAEQFF
TRBJ2-1	TRBV14	-	-	TGTGCCAGCACCCCAGGGAGGGGGATAGGGATCAATGAGCAGTTCTTC	CASTPGRGIGINEQFF
TRBJ2-1	TRBV9	TRBD2	-	TGTGCCAGCAGCGTAGTCGGGCGGGGGGGCTCAGATGAGCAGTTCTTC	CASSVVGRGGSDEQFF
TRBJ2-2	TRBV29-1	-	-	TGCAGCGTCGAGAAGGGAGTTGGGACCGGGGAGCTGTTTTTT	CSVEKGVGTGELFF
TRBJ2-2	TRBV12-3/TRBV12-4	TRBD2	once	TGTGCCAGCAGTTCCTCCCTCCCTGGACTAGCCCCCGGGGAGCTGTTTTTT	CASSSSLPGLAPGELFF
TRBJ2-7	TRBV30	TRBD1	once	TGTGCCTGGAGTGACAGGGGGAACTACGAGCAGTACTTC	CAWSDRGNYEQYF
TRBJ2-7	TRBV11-3	TRBD2	once	TGTGCCAGCAGCCTCCGTATACTAGCGGGGGGTAACGAGCAGTACTTC	CASSLRILAGGNEQYF
TRBJ1-1	TRBV3-1	-	-	TGTGCCAGCAGCCAAGAAACCGAATGGGGCACTGAAGCTTTCTTT	CASSQETEWGTEAFF
TRBJ1-6	TRBV28	-	-	TGTGCCAGCAGTAAAGGACGGAGCTCCTATAATTCACCCCTCCACTTT	CASSKGRSSYNSPLHF
TRBJ1-2	TRBV25-1	-	-	TGTGCCAGCAGTGGTATCAGGGGAGACTATGGCTACACCTTC	CASSGIRGDYGYTF
TRBJ2-7	TRBV9	TRBD2	-	TGTGCCAGCTCCGGGACTAGCGGCTACGAGCAGTACTTC	CASSGTSGYEQYF
TRBJ2-3	TRBV30	-	-	TGTGCCTGGAGTGTAGCAGGGTTCTCGGCGCAGTATTTT	CAWSVAGFSAQYF
TRBJ2-5	TRBV5-1	-	-	TGCGCCAGCAGCTTGGCAAGGACGGCTCAAGAGACCCAGTACTTC	CASSLARTAQETQYF
TRBJ1-5	TRBV12-3/TRBV12-4	-	-	TGTGCCAGCAGTAAAGAGAGCCTTCCCAATCAGCCCCAGCATTTT	CASSKESLPNQPQHF
TRBJ2-7	TRBV15	-	few	TGTGCCACCAGCAGAGGTCGAGGGGCGATCTCCTACGAGCAGTACTTC	CATSRGRGAISYEQYF
TRBJ1-4	TRBV9	TRBD1	-	TGTGCCAGCAGCGAAAGACAGGGGGCAACTAATGAAAAACTGTTTTTT	CASSERQGATNEKLFF
TRBJ2-1	TRBV2	TRBD1	-	TGTGCCAGCGAGACAGGGGGGCGCAATGAGCAGTTCTTC	CASETGGRNEQFF
TRBJ1-1	TRBV5-1	-	-	TGCGCCAGCAAGGTACGGGCACCGAACACTGAAGCTTTCTTT	CASKVRAPNTEAFF
TRBJ1-2	TRBV5-4	-	-	TGTGCCAGCAGTCCCGGGATGACCTTTAACTATGGCTACACCTTC	CASSPGMTFNYGYTF
TRBJ2-1	TRBV30	-	-	TGTGCCTGGAGGTCGGGGCCAGGGAGAGGTGAGCAGTTCTTC	CAWRSGPGRGEQFF
TRBJ2-5	TRBV20-1	-	-	TGCAGTGCTAGAGAGCGGGACTTCCAGTACTTC	CSARERDFQYF
TRBJ1-2	TRBV29-1	-	-	TGCAGCGTTACGGGGGGAGCTAACTATGGCTACACCTTC	CSVTGGANYGYTF
TRBJ1-1	TRBV6-5	-	-	TGTGCCAGCAGTTACCCCGGACAGCCGAACACTGAAGCTTTCTTT	CASSYPGQPNTEAFF
TRBJ2-2	TRBV2	-	-	TGTGCCAGCAGAAGGGATTCCGGGGAGCTGTTTTTT	CASRRDSGELFF
TRBJ1-2	TRBV2	-	-	TGTGCCAGCAGTGATCTGGGGACCTATGGCTACACCTTC	CASSDLGTYGYTF
TRBJ1-2	TRBV15	-	-	TGTGCCACCAGCAGAGACCCAGGGGTCGATGGCTACACCTTC	CATSRDPGVDGYTF
TRBJ2-7	TRBV21-1	-	-	TGTGCCAGCAGCAAAGTCACCCAATTC	CASSKVTQF
TRBJ2-7	TRBV7-2	-	-	TGTGCCAGCAGCCCCTCCCGGGGGCCTAGCTGGGAGCAGTACTTC	CASSPSRGPSWEQYF
TRBJ2-3	TRBV20-1	-	-	TGCAGTGCAACCCAGGGCAGTGCGCGCACAGATACGCAGTATTTT	CSATQGSARTDTQYF
TRBJ1-1	TRBV3-1	-	-	TGTGCCAGCGGCTTAGGAGCGAACACTGAAGCTTTCTTT	CASGLGANTEAFF
TRBJ1-1	TRBV7-9	-	-	TGTGCCAGCAGCTTAGAAGGGGAGAACACTGAAGCTTTCTTT	CASSLEGENTEAFF
TRBJ2-4	TRBV7-9	-	-	TGTGCCAGCAGCACCAAAAACATTCAGTACTTC	CASSTKNIQYF